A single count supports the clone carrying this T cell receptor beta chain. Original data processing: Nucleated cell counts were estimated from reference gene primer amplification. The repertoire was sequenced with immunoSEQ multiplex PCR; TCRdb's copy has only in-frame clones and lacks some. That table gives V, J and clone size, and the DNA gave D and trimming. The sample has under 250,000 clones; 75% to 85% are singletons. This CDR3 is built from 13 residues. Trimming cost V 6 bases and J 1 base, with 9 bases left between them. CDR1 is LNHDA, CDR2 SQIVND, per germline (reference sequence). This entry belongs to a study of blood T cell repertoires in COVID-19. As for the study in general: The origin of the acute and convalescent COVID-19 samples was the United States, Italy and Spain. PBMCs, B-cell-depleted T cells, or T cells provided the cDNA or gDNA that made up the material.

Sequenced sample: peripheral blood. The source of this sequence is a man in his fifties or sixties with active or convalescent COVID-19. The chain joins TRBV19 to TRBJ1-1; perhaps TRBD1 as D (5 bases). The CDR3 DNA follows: TGTGCCAGTAGCTTCGGACAGAACACTGAAGCTTTCTTT. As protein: CASSFGQNTEAFF.